This T cell receptor beta chain was found in a study of shared clonotypes between healthy human individuals (dated by TCRdb to 2019 to 2021). Regarding the complete study: A few men and two women, aged 18 to 49 years, made up the cohort. To estimate repertoire size and how much clonotypes are shared between individuals, the study performed deep sequencing of blood TCR repertoires from roughly five healthy adults. For each donor, three plates each were used for CD4 naive and CD4 memory, two plates were used for CD8 naive, and one plate was used for CD8 memory. Each donor's leukapheresis produced roughly between roughly 0.85 and 10 billion PBMCs. To increase sequencing depth and limit assay-specific biases, TCR repertoire library preparation and sequencing were carried out by different laboratories using diverse techniques. Broader findings and caveats from the paper: When a handful of donors were compared, the shared fraction of clonotypes was approximately 5% for naive CD4, roughly 3.3% for naive CD8, 2.3% for memory CD4, and 0.4% for memory CD8. Compared with non-shared clonotypes, clonotypes shared by all four sorted-subset donors had higher generation probabilities. Pairwise subsampling led to the expectation that sequencing depth would affect the degree of clonotype sharing among donors. The small number of donors limited the genetic and exposure-history diversity represented. Naive subsets generally had larger estimated clonotype richness than memory subsets. Incomplete sequencing was indicated by rarefaction of sorted-subset datasets, despite the large sequencing depth. Sampling was restricted to blood, and TCR repertoires in tissue are likely to differ from TCR repertoires in blood.

Details on this clone: Its antigen is currently not known. Per-nucleotide qualities are absent, and no much larger clonotype sits a single base away. Other DNA sequences of this sample code for an identical CDR3.

Using the deep immunoSEQ assay, TCR CDR3 regions were amplified from genomic DNA by multiplex PCR. Genomic DNA extracted from each cell subset was distributed evenly over all wells of several immunoSEQ 96-well plates, and each plate served as one replicate. Each replicate PCR for sorted subsets received roughly 0.2 ug genomic DNA, equal to about 30,000 T cell genomes. Purified libraries were measured with a Qubit 3.0 fluorometer, size-checked on a Bioanalyzer 2100, and measured again with the KAPA Library Quantification kit. A separate single-read 150-cycle Illumina NextSeq 550 flow cell was used to sequence each immunoSEQ 96-well plate. The study's processing was this. Because only junctional sequences without quality scores were contained in the immunoSEQ output, filtering matching that applied to full-length reads could not be performed. To assign V/J genes and CDR3, sequences were annotated using PyIR, a Python wrapper for IgBLAST v1.9, with IMGT germline references. Reads were removed for weak V/J assignments (E-value above 1e-6), missing CDR3, stop codons, out-of-frame junctions, or ambiguous translated residues. A V3J clonotype was defined by an identical inferred V gene, J gene, and CDR3 amino acid sequence. Percentage overlap between repertoires was computed as shared unique clonotypes divided by the size of the smaller repertoire. Richness of each repertoire was evaluated using RTK rarefaction, the Chao1 estimator, and Recon v2.1 estimates of unobserved clonotypes. For all TCRbeta clonotypes obtained by the gDNA method from four donors, generation probabilities were computed with OLGA. What TCRdb holds here is the immuneACCESS table cut down to in-frame rearrangements. Part of the clones is not present; checked against another copy, under half of the missing clones reflect an unresolved V gene, and the others are unexplained. The V and J calls and the clone size are those of that table, but D and trimming were determined from the DNA. Recorded for this sample are around 990,000 clones; 70% to 85% of them occurred a single time. Over 0.8% of the sample comes from the top ten.

There are 13 amino acids in the CDR3, from cysteine to phenylalanine inclusive. The CDR3 DNA has 39 bases and is translated from base 1. The germline V end is reduced by 5 bases and the J end by 0 bases; junction bases left unmatched: 0. Reading the germline V gene (reference sequence) gives CDR1 MNHNY and CDR2 SVGAGI. The donors were healthy, HIV-negative adults with no recently reported acute infections or vaccinations. Only Caucasian adults living in Nashville, Tennessee, USA were represented among the donors. CD4+ T cells were enriched through magnetic negative selection, after which naive cells were positively selected on CD45RA and the remaining negative fraction served as the memory subset. Blood was obtained by leukapheresis, after which PBMCs were separated by Ficoll-Histopaque density gradient centrifugation and cryopreserved in liquid nitrogen vapor phase. Purity and quantity of every magnetically sorted T cell population were checked by analytical flow cytometry. From each sorted fraction, genomic DNA was isolated and quantified by UV absorbance on a Nanodrop 2000c.

The chain is assembled from TRBV6-6 and TRBJ1-1; 7 junctional bases match TRBD1. What was sequenced was memory CD4+ T cells from PBMCs. The cell subset or site tag for this specimen amounts to: CD45RA-negative fraction. This clonotype was sampled from a man aged 18 to 35 in good health. Some clones in this sample may be carry-over from other donors' samples. CDR3 sequence: CASSGQVNTEAFF. The DNA sequence is given as TGTGCCAGCAGTGGACAGGTGAACACTGAAGCTTTCTTT.